These T cell receptor beta chains were read from a single sample in a study of blood T cell repertoires in COVID-19. The table came from immunoSEQ multiplex PCR; TCRdb's copy has only in-frame clones and leaves some out. The sample holds roughly 110,000 clones, around 89% seen once. Sequenced material: peripheral blood. The receptors shown here come from a man aged 35-49 years with active or convalescent COVID-19. The CDR3 runs from the conserved cysteine through the conserved F or W. The D gene is left open where the match is weak. For some rows the clone size is stated as once, few or many, or as a class when expanded; others skip it.

D gene: TRBD1; J gene: TRBJ1-2; CDR3 length: 14; clone size: once; V gene: TRBV28; CDR3 protein: CASSLLQGAGGYTF; CDR3 DNA: TGTGCCAGCAGTCTTTTACAGGGGGCAGGTGGCTACACCTTC
D gene: TRBD2; J gene: TRBJ2-1; CDR3 length: 14; clone size: .; V gene: TRBV19; CDR3 protein: CATSGLAGYNEQFF; CDR3 DNA: TGTGCCACCTCGGGACTAGCGGGGTACAATGAGCAGTTCTTC
D gene: .; J gene: TRBJ2-1; CDR3 length: 14; clone size: .; V gene: TRBV9; CDR3 protein: CASSVNTMGDEQFF; CDR3 DNA: TGTGCCAGCAGCGTAAACACCATGGGCGATGAGCAGTTCTTC
D gene: .; J gene: TRBJ2-7; CDR3 length: 15; clone size: .; V gene: TRBV28; CDR3 protein: CASSSGDASTYEQYF; CDR3 DNA: TGTGCCAGCAGTTCTGGAGATGCGTCTACCTACGAGCAGTACTTC
D gene: TRBD2; J gene: TRBJ2-3; CDR3 length: 15; clone size: .; V gene: TRBV9; CDR3 protein: CASSPGLGTTDTQYF; CDR3 DNA: TGTGCCAGCAGCCCGGGACTAGGGACCACAGATACGCAGTATTTT
D gene: TRBD2; J gene: TRBJ2-1; CDR3 length: 13; clone size: .; V gene: TRBV27; CDR3 protein: CATRTSGRNEQFF; CDR3 DNA: TGTGCCACCCGGACTAGCGGGAGGAATGAGCAGTTCTTC
D gene: .; J gene: TRBJ1-3; CDR3 length: 15; clone size: .; V gene: TRBV5-1; CDR3 protein: CASSFGGAYGNTIYF; CDR3 DNA: TGCGCCAGCAGCTTTGGGGGGGCTTATGGAAACACCATATATTTT
D gene: TRBD1; J gene: TRBJ1-2; CDR3 length: 12; clone size: once; V gene: TRBV2; CDR3 protein: CASSETGDGYTF; CDR3 DNA: TGTGCCAGCAGTGAGACAGGGGATGGCTACACCTTC
D gene: .; J gene: TRBJ2-7; CDR3 length: 13; clone size: .; V gene: TRBV7-2; CDR3 protein: CASSFRSGYEQYF; CDR3 DNA: TGTGCCAGCAGCTTCCGGAGCGGTTACGAGCAGTACTTC
D gene: TRBD1; J gene: TRBJ1-1; CDR3 length: 14; clone size: .; V gene: TRBV9; CDR3 protein: CASGTGAMNTEAFF; CDR3 DNA: TGTGCCAGTGGGACAGGGGCTATGAACACTGAAGCTTTCTTT
D gene: .; J gene: TRBJ1-1; CDR3 length: 16; clone size: .; V gene: TRBV28; CDR3 protein: CASSPINAGLNTEAFF; CDR3 DNA: TGTGCCAGCAGTCCCATTAATGCGGGATTGAACACTGAAGCTTTCTTT
D gene: .; J gene: TRBJ2-1; CDR3 length: 14; clone size: .; V gene: TRBV5-1; CDR3 protein: CASSSGGSGNEQFF; CDR3 DNA: TGCGCCAGCAGTTCCGGGGGTAGCGGCAATGAGCAGTTCTTC
D gene: TRBD1; J gene: TRBJ2-7; CDR3 length: 16; clone size: .; V gene: TRBV5-1; CDR3 protein: CASSLSETDRAYEQYF; CDR3 DNA: TGCGCCAGCAGTCTTTCCGAGACGGACAGGGCCTACGAGCAGTACTTC
D gene: TRBD2; J gene: TRBJ2-5; CDR3 length: 18; clone size: .; V gene: TRBV28; CDR3 protein: CASSSLGLAGGLGETQYF; CDR3 DNA: TGTGCCAGCAGTTCCCTCGGACTAGCGGGAGGCTTAGGAGAGACCCAGTACTTC
D gene: TRBD1; J gene: TRBJ1-6; CDR3 length: 14; clone size: .; V gene: TRBV5-1; CDR3 protein: CASSLGQGVSNLHF; CDR3 DNA: TGCGCCAGCAGCTTGGGCCAGGGGGTCTCAAACCTCCACTTT
D gene: TRBD1; J gene: TRBJ1-5; CDR3 length: 17; clone size: .; V gene: TRBV7-6; CDR3 protein: CASSLGETGTSNQPQHF; CDR3 DNA: TGTGCCAGCAGCTTAGGAGAGACAGGGACAAGCAATCAGCCCCAGCATTTT
D gene: TRBD1; J gene: TRBJ2-7; CDR3 length: 14; clone size: .; V gene: TRBV18; CDR3 protein: CATQEGQGPYEQYF; CDR3 DNA: TGTGCCACTCAGGAGGGACAGGGGCCCTACGAGCAGTACTTC
D gene: TRBD2; J gene: TRBJ2-5; CDR3 length: 17; clone size: .; V gene: TRBV28; CDR3 protein: CASSFLSLAGAGETQYF; CDR3 DNA: TGTGCCAGCAGTTTTCTCTCCCTAGCGGGAGCGGGAGAGACCCAGTACTTC
D gene: TRBD2; J gene: TRBJ2-2; CDR3 length: 15; clone size: .; V gene: TRBV5-1; CDR3 protein: CASSSAGYVAGELFF; CDR3 DNA: TGCGCCAGCAGTTCAGCGGGGTACGTCGCCGGGGAGCTGTTTTTT
D gene: .; J gene: TRBJ2-5; CDR3 length: 15; clone size: .; V gene: TRBV28; CDR3 protein: CASSYPGHGKETQYF; CDR3 DNA: TGTGCCAGCAGCTACCCGGGACATGGCAAAGAGACCCAGTACTTC
D gene: .; J gene: TRBJ1-4; CDR3 length: 10; clone size: few; V gene: TRBV20-1; CDR3 protein: CSASREKLFF; CDR3 DNA: TGCAGTGCCAGTCGTGAAAAACTGTTTTTT
D gene: TRBD2; J gene: TRBJ2-1; CDR3 length: 13; clone size: .; V gene: TRBV2; CDR3 protein: CASSESGALEQFF; CDR3 DNA: TGTGCCAGCAGTGAAAGCGGGGCGCTTGAGCAGTTCTTC
D gene: .; J gene: TRBJ1-6; CDR3 length: 18; clone size: .; V gene: TRBV11-3; CDR3 protein: CASSLDCAWGRANSPLHF; CDR3 DNA: TGTGCCAGCAGCTTAGATTGTGCGTGGGGCAGGGCTAATTCACCCCTCCACTTT
D gene: TRBD2; J gene: TRBJ2-1; CDR3 length: 15; clone size: .; V gene: TRBV7-8; CDR3 protein: CASSFDLRLADEQFF; CDR3 DNA: TGTGCCAGCAGCTTTGATCTCCGCCTAGCGGATGAGCAGTTCTTC
D gene: .; J gene: TRBJ1-4; CDR3 length: 15; clone size: few; V gene: TRBV4-1; CDR3 protein: CASSQTRGFNEKLFF; CDR3 DNA: TGCGCCAGCAGCCAAACCAGGGGTTTTAATGAAAAACTGTTTTTT
D gene: .; J gene: TRBJ1-3; CDR3 length: 15; clone size: .; V gene: TRBV28; CDR3 protein: CASSSYRSSGNTIYF; CDR3 DNA: TGTGCCAGCAGCAGCTACAGGAGCTCTGGAAACACCATATATTTT
D gene: .; J gene: TRBJ1-5; CDR3 length: 15; clone size: .; V gene: TRBV19; CDR3 protein: CASSIIPNGDQPQHF; CDR3 DNA: TGTGCCAGTAGTATAATCCCGAACGGGGATCAGCCCCAGCATTTT
D gene: TRBD1; J gene: TRBJ1-2; CDR3 length: 14; clone size: .; V gene: TRBV28; CDR3 protein: CASSLSQGAGGYTF; CDR3 DNA: TGTGCCAGCAGTTTATCCCAGGGGGCAGGCGGCTACACCTTC
D gene: TRBD1; J gene: TRBJ2-4; CDR3 length: 13; clone size: .; V gene: TRBV19; CDR3 protein: CATSGTGIDIQYF; CDR3 DNA: TGTGCCACATCCGGGACAGGGATCGACATTCAGTACTTC
D gene: TRBD1; J gene: TRBJ1-2; CDR3 length: 11; clone size: .; V gene: TRBV20-1; CDR3 protein: CSAPGGIFYTF; CDR3 DNA: TGCAGTGCCCCAGGGGGGATATTCTACACCTTC
D gene: .; J gene: TRBJ2-6; CDR3 length: 16; clone size: .; V gene: TRBV7-2; CDR3 protein: CASSPRIRSGANVLTF; CDR3 DNA: TGTGCCAGCAGCCCGCGAATACGCTCTGGGGCCAACGTCCTGACTTTC
D gene: .; J gene: TRBJ1-2; CDR3 length: 13; clone size: .; V gene: TRBV3-1/TRBV3-2; CDR3 protein: CASSQVQSGGYTF; CDR3 DNA: TGTGCCAGCAGCCAAGTACAGAGTGGGGGCTACACCTTC
D gene: TRBD1; J gene: TRBJ2-7; CDR3 length: 13; clone size: .; V gene: TRBV18; CDR3 protein: CASSRDRVNEQYF; CDR3 DNA: TGTGCCAGCTCGCGGGACAGGGTCAACGAGCAGTACTTC
D gene: .; J gene: TRBJ2-7; CDR3 length: 12; clone size: .; V gene: TRBV5-1; CDR3 protein: CASSLEGDVQYF; CDR3 DNA: TGCGCCAGCAGCTTGGAGGGGGATGTGCAGTACTTC
D gene: .; J gene: TRBJ2-2; CDR3 length: 13; clone size: .; V gene: TRBV14; CDR3 protein: CASSRQSTGELFF; CDR3 DNA: TGTGCCAGCAGCCGACAGAGCACCGGGGAGCTGTTTTTT
D gene: TRBD1; J gene: TRBJ2-3; CDR3 length: 16; clone size: .; V gene: TRBV10-1; CDR3 protein: CASSEGGTGFADTQYF; CDR3 DNA: TGCGCCAGCAGTGAGGGTGGGACAGGGTTCGCAGATACGCAGTATTTT
D gene: .; J gene: TRBJ2-7; CDR3 length: 17; clone size: .; V gene: TRBV7-9; CDR3 protein: CASSERRGGASSYEQYF; CDR3 DNA: TGTGCCAGCAGCGAAAGAAGAGGCGGCGCAAGCTCCTACGAGCAGTACTTC
D gene: .; J gene: TRBJ2-7; CDR3 length: 15; clone size: .; V gene: TRBV4-3; CDR3 protein: CASSQARLPSYEQYF; CDR3 DNA: TGCGCCAGCAGCCAAGCGAGACTACCATCCTACGAGCAGTACTTC
D gene: .; J gene: TRBJ2-2; CDR3 length: 15; clone size: .; V gene: TRBV4-3; CDR3 protein: CASSQDRPGSGELFF; CDR3 DNA: TGCGCCAGCAGCCAAGATCGTCCGGGGTCCGGGGAGCTGTTTTTT
D gene: TRBD1; J gene: TRBJ1-1; CDR3 length: 15; clone size: once; V gene: TRBV11-2; CDR3 protein: CASSVLQGARREAFF; CDR3 DNA: TGTGCCAGCAGCGTTCTCCAGGGGGCGCGACGTGAAGCTTTCTTT
D gene: .; J gene: TRBJ2-1; CDR3 length: 15; clone size: .; V gene: TRBV7-5; CDR3 protein: CARSLRTSGSNEQFF; CDR3 DNA: TGTGCCAGAAGCCTGAGGACTAGCGGGAGCAATGAGCAGTTCTTC
D gene: TRBD1; J gene: TRBJ2-7; CDR3 length: 13; clone size: .; V gene: TRBV6-2/TRBV6-3; CDR3 protein: CASGRQGSYEQYF; CDR3 DNA: TGTGCCAGCGGCCGACAGGGAAGCTACGAGCAGTACTTC
D gene: TRBD1; J gene: TRBJ1-4; CDR3 length: 15; clone size: .; V gene: TRBV7-8; CDR3 protein: CASILGRTGNEKLFF; CDR3 DNA: TGTGCCAGCATCCTAGGCCGGACAGGAAATGAAAAACTGTTTTTT
D gene: .; J gene: TRBJ1-3; CDR3 length: 14; clone size: .; V gene: TRBV14; CDR3 protein: CASSQGYSGNTIYF; CDR3 DNA: TGTGCCAGCAGCCAAGGCTACTCTGGAAACACCATATATTTT
D gene: .; J gene: TRBJ2-7; CDR3 length: 13; clone size: once; V gene: TRBV3-1/TRBV3-2; CDR3 protein: CASSRPWPYEQYF; CDR3 DNA: TGTGCCAGCAGCCGCCCCTGGCCCTACGAGCAGTACTTC
D gene: .; J gene: TRBJ1-1; CDR3 length: 12; clone size: .; V gene: TRBV7-9; CDR3 protein: CASSEGFTEAFF; CDR3 DNA: TGTGCCAGCAGCGAGGGTTTCACTGAAGCTTTCTTT
D gene: .; J gene: TRBJ2-5; CDR3 length: 13; clone size: .; V gene: TRBV27; CDR3 protein: CASSWALGETQYF; CDR3 DNA: TGTGCCAGCAGTTGGGCCCTCGGAGAGACCCAGTACTTC
D gene: .; J gene: TRBJ1-1; CDR3 length: 15; clone size: .; V gene: TRBV10-3; CDR3 protein: CAITGDLRRDTEAFF; CDR3 DNA: TGTGCCATCACCGGGGACCTCCGGAGGGACACTGAAGCTTTCTTT
D gene: .; J gene: TRBJ1-2; CDR3 length: 12; clone size: .; V gene: TRBV28; CDR3 protein: CASKGENYGYTF; CDR3 DNA: TGTGCCAGCAAGGGGGAGAACTATGGCTACACCTTC
D gene: TRBD1; J gene: TRBJ2-1; CDR3 length: 15; clone size: .; V gene: TRBV5-1; CDR3 protein: CASSLGQGGLDEQFF; CDR3 DNA: TGCGCCAGCAGCTTGGGACAGGGGGGCCTTGATGAGCAGTTCTTC
D gene: .; J gene: TRBJ2-7; CDR3 length: 12; clone size: .; V gene: TRBV5-5; CDR3 protein: CASGGISYEQYF; CDR3 DNA: TGTGCCAGCGGAGGAATCTCCTACGAGCAGTACTTC
D gene: .; J gene: TRBJ2-7; CDR3 length: 15; clone size: .; V gene: TRBV11-2; CDR3 protein: CASSLMVGGTYEQYF; CDR3 DNA: TGTGCCAGCAGCTTAATGGTAGGCGGGACCTACGAGCAGTACTTC
D gene: .; J gene: TRBJ2-6; CDR3 length: 17; clone size: .; V gene: TRBV5-1; CDR3 protein: CASSLSGHFSGANVLTF; CDR3 DNA: TGCGCCAGCAGCTTGTCTGGACATTTCTCTGGGGCCAACGTCCTGACTTTC
D gene: TRBD2; J gene: TRBJ2-7; CDR3 length: 15; clone size: .; V gene: TRBV9; CDR3 protein: CASSVAPSGSYEQYF; CDR3 DNA: TGTGCCAGCAGCGTAGCTCCTAGCGGGAGTTACGAGCAGTACTTC
D gene: .; J gene: TRBJ2-2; CDR3 length: 14; clone size: .; V gene: TRBV7-2; CDR3 protein: CASRLSGNTGELFF; CDR3 DNA: TGTGCCAGCAGACTTAGCGGGAACACCGGGGAGCTGTTTTTT
D gene: .; J gene: TRBJ2-7; CDR3 length: 12; clone size: .; V gene: TRBV3-1/TRBV3-2; CDR3 protein: CASSRGSYEQYF; CDR3 DNA: TGTGCCAGCAGCCGAGGATCCTACGAGCAGTACTTC
D gene: .; J gene: TRBJ1-2; CDR3 length: 16; clone size: .; V gene: TRBV27; CDR3 protein: CASSLNTGTLGGGYTF; CDR3 DNA: TGTGCCAGCAGCCTCAACACCGGGACACTTGGAGGTGGCTACACCTTC
D gene: .; J gene: TRBJ2-1; CDR3 length: 14; clone size: .; V gene: TRBV5-1; CDR3 protein: CASSLGQEGNEQFF; CDR3 DNA: TGCGCCAGCAGCTTGGGGCAAGAGGGCAATGAGCAGTTCTTC
D gene: TRBD1; J gene: TRBJ1-4; CDR3 length: 17; clone size: .; V gene: TRBV2; CDR3 protein: CASSDPGGASANEKLFF; CDR3 DNA: TGTGCCAGCAGTGACCCAGGGGGCGCTTCGGCTAATGAAAAACTGTTTTTT